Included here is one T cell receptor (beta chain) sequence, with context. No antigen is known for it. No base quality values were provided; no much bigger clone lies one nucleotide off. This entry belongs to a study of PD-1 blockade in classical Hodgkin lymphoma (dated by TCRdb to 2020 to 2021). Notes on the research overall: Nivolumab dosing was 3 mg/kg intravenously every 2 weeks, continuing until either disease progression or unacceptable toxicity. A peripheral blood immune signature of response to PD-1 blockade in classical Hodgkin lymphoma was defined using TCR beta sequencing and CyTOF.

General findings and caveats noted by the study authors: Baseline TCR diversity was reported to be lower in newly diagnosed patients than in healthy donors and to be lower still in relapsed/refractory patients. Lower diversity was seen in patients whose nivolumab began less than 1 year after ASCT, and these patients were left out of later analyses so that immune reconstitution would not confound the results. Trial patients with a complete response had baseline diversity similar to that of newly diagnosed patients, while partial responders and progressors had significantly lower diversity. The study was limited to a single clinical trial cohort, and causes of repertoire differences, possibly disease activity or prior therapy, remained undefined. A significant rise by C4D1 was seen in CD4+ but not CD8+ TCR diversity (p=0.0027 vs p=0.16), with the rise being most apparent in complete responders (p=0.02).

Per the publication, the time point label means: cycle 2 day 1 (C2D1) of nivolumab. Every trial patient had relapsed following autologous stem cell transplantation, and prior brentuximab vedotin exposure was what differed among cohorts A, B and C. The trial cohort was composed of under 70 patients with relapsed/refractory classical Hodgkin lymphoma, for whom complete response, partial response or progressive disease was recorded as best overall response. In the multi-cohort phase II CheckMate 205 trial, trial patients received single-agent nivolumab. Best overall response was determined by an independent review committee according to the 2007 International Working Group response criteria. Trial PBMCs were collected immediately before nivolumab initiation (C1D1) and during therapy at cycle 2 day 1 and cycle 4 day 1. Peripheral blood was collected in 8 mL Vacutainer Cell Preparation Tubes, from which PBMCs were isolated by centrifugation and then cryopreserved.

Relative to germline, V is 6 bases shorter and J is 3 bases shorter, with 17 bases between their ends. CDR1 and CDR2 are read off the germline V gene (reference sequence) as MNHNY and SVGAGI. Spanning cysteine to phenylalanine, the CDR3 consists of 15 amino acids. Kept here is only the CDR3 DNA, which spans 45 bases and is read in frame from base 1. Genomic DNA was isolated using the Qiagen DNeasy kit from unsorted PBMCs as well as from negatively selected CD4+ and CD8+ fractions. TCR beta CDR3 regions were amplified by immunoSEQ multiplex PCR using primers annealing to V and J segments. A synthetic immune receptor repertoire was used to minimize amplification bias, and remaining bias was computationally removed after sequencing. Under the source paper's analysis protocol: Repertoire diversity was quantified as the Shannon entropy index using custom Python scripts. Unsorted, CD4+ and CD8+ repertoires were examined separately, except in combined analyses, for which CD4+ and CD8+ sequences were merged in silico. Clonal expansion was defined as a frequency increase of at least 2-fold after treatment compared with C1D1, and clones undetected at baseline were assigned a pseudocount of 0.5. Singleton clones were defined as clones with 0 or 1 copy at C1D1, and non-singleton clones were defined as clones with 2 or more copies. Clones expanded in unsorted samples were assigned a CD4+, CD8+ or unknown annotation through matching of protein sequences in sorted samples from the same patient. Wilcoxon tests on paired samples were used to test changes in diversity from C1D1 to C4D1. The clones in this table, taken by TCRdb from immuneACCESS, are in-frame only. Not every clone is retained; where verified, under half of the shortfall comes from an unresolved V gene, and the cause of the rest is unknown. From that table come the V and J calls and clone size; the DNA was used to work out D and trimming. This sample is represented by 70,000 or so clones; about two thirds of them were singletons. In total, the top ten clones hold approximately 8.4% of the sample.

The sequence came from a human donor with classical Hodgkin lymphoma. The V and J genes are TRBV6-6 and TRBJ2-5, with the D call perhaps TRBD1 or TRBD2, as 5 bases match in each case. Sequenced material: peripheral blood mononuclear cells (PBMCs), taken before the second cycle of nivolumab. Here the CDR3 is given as CASSAPGLVKETQYF. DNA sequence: TGTGCCAGCAGCGCCCCGGGGCTAGTCAAAGAGACCCAGTACTTC.